This T cell receptor (beta chain) was observed in a study (TCRdb year 2016). Library method: RT-PCR. Reads for this sample came from an Illumina MiSeq. TCRdb ran its own pipeline on the public reads, namely fastp trimming at Q25 and MiXCR clone calling, and kept in-frame beta chains. A single entry per CDR3 protein holds the most common genes and DNA from its merged rows. This sample holds about 700,000 distinct CDR3 sequences; 14% were observed only once. Together, the top ten hold 3.6% of the sample. This clonotype was counted ten times or more. It lacks a known antigen. The record has no base qualities; no much larger clone is one base away. From its cysteine to its phenylalanine, the CDR3 spans 13 amino acids. The retained sequence is limited to the CDR3, 39 bases, with the frame set at the first base. CDR1 and CDR2 (SQVTM, ANQGSEA) derive from the germline V gene. Relative to germline, V is 7 bases shorter and J is 0 bases shorter, with 7 bases between their ends.

The chain is encoded by TRBV29-1 joined to TRBJ1-6, and perhaps TRBD1 as D gene, on 5 matching bases. The clonotype originates from a female donor in good health, serving as a healthy control. Sequencing input: memory CD4+ T cells from blood. The nucleotide sequence is TGCAGCGCGAGGGGCTCCTATAATTCACCCCTCCACTTT. This yields the protein CSARGSYNSPLHF.